The 12 T cell receptor beta chains in this list originate from one sample, sequenced in a study of T cells in Graves' hyperthyroidism and ophthalmopathy. Amplified TCR beta CDR3 regions came from RNA transcripts. First-round RT-PCR with HTBI primers amplified the TCR CDR3 region. TCRdb used MiXCR to reprocess the multiplex PCR reads, holding one entry per CDR3 protein. Of around 580,000 distinct CDR3 sequences listed, around 46% are singletons. Sequencing used peripheral blood or thyroid tissue (not recorded which). These receptor sequences come from a woman aged 18-30 years with Graves' hyperthyroidism.

This clonotype was seen at least ten times. The V call is TRBV4-1, the J call TRBJ2-7; 8 bases are shared with TRBD1. Germline CDR1 and CDR2: MGHRA and YSYEKL. V shed 3 bases and J 6 bases; nucleotides not matched to a gene: 10. The CDR3 contains 15 residues. The DNA for the CDR3 is TGCGCCAGCAGCCAGCCCCGGGACAGGCTGGGCGAGCAGTACTTC. This encodes CASSQPRDRLGEQYF.

Ten or more counts support this clonotype. This sequence joins TRBV15 and TRBJ2-7; D is unclear. Germline-derived CDR1 and CDR2 are LNHNV and YYDKDF (reference sequence). The V and J ends lost 0 bases and 9 bases respectively, with 9 bases between them. The CDR3 is 12 amino acids. CDR3 region: CATSRDGVAQYF. CDR3 DNA: TGTGCCACCAGCAGAGATGGGGTTGCGCAGTACTTC.

This clonotype appeared a single time. The rearrangement uses TRBV29-1 and TRBJ1-1; D is unresolved. The CDR3 is made up of 12 amino acids. Trimming removed 7 bases at V and 1 base at J, with 10 bases between. Germline V CDR1 and CDR2: SQVTM, ANQGSEA. The CDR3 DNA follows: TGCAGCGCCCTTATTCAGAACACTGAAGCTTTCTTT. The encoded protein is CSALIQNTEAFF.

In this sample, this clonotype turned up many times. This chain uses TRBV7-8 with TRBJ2-5; TRBD2 matches 7 bases. J was trimmed by 5 bases and V by 0 bases; bases with no gene match: 3. Germline CDR1 and CDR2: SGHVS and FQNEAQ. The CDR3 is 14 residues long. In DNA, the CDR3 is TGTGCCAGCAGCTTAGCGGGAGGGTGGGAGACCCAGTACTTC. Its translation: CASSLAGGWETQYF.

This chain connects TRBV29-1 to TRBJ1-2, with D possibly TRBD1 on 6 matching bases. CDR3 length: 13 amino acids. V was clipped by 7 bases and J by 4 bases, with 16 bases between them. Germline V CDR1 and CDR2: SQVTM, ANQGSEA. The CDR3 DNA reads TGCAGCGCCGCGGACAGAAACCTCTATGGCTACACCTTC. It encodes CSAADRNLYGYTF.

V gene TRBV19 combines with J gene TRBJ1-2; perhaps TRBD1 as D (5 bases). The CDR3 extends over 13 amino acids. The germline V gene encodes CDR1 LNHDA and CDR2 SQIVND (reference sequence). Trimming cost V 6 bases and J 6 bases, with 14 bases left between them. The chain's CDR3 is CASSPRDGHGYTF. In DNA, the CDR3 is TGTGCCAGTAGCCCACGGGACGGCCATGGCTACACCTTC. Based on the CDR3 plus reference TRBV19 and TRBJ1-2, the full variable domain is DGGITQSPKYLFRKEGQNVTLSCEQNLNHDAMYWYRQDPGQGLRLIYYSQIVNDFQKGDIAEGYSVSREKKESFPLTVTSAQKNPTAFYLCASSPRDGHGYTFGSGTRLTVV.

The chain recombines TRBV10-3 with TRBJ2-7; 7 bases are a match to TRBD2. The germline V gene has CDR1 ENHRY and CDR2 SYGVKD. This CDR3 comprises 17 residues. Unmatched junction bases numbered 15, after V lost 3 bases and J lost 4 bases. This CDR3 is CAISEALRGGASYEQYF. The CDR3 coding sequence is TGTGCCATCAGTGAAGCGCTTCGGGGAGGGGCGAGTTACGAGCAGTACTTC.

About this clonotype itself: A single base separates this from a much larger clone, so it may be a read error. No conserved phenylalanine or tryptophan ends this CDR3, so it is likely a read error. The gene calls are TRBV6-5 and TRBJ2-7; weak D call: TRBD2 (6 bases). The V end lost 7 bases, the J end lost 4 bases, and 20 bases lay between the germline ends. This CDR3 is built from 15 residues. CDR1 is MNHEY, CDR2 SVGAGI, per germline. The CDR3 reads CASKLRRESRYEQYL. DNA for the CDR3: TGTGCCAGCAAGTTACGGCGGGAATCCCGATACGAGCAGTACCTC.

This clonotype was recorded at least ten times. The chain is built from TRBV11-3 and TRBJ1-1, with D possibly being TRBD1 (6 bases). Germline V gives CDR1 SGHNT, CDR2 YENEEA. Trimming removed 4 bases at V and 0 bases at J, with 12 bases between. The CDR3 sequence is 15 residues long. CDR3 region: CASSSLGGLNTEAFF. The CDR3 bases are TGTGCCAGCAGCTCCCTTGGGGGCCTGAACACTGAAGCTTTCTTT.

The chain carries TRBV7-3 and TRBJ2-3, with D perhaps being TRBD1 or TRBD2 (7 bases each). This CDR3 is built from 14 residues. CDR1 is SGHTA and CDR2 is FQGTGA in the germline V gene. V was pared by 3 bases and J by 5 bases, with 12 bases between. CDR3 in amino acids: CASSFTGEGDTQYF. The CDR3 nucleotides are TGTGCCAGCAGCTTTACAGGGGAGGGAGATACGCAGTATTTT.

The CDR3 loop is CASTTGTADTEAFF. DNA for the CDR3: TGTGCCAGCACCACCGGGACAGCAGACACTGAAGCTTTCTTT. The chain joins TRBV5-6 to TRBJ1-1; TRBD1 agrees at 7 bases. The V gene's germline CDR1 is SGHDT and CDR2 YYEEEE. CDR3 size: 14 residues. The V segment lost 6 bases and the J segment 3 bases; nucleotides outside the gene matches: 8.

V gene TRBV29-1 combines with J gene TRBJ2-2; D unresolved. Germline CDR1 SQVTM, CDR2 ANQGSEA. The ends were cut back, 5 bases at V and 8 bases at J, with 9 bases in the middle. The CDR3 is 11 residues long. In DNA form, the CDR3 reads TGCAGCGTTCGGGTCTTTGGGGAGCTGTTTTTT. This codes for CSVRVFGELFF.